Below, 7 T cell receptor beta chains from the same sample are listed, as sequenced in a study of beta chain features in type 1 diabetes. The authors reverse transcribed all of the isolated RNA, so sequencing captured expressed TCRB transcripts. Clones were sequenced by immunoSEQ multiplex PCR, and TCRdb holds only the in-frame ones, with some missing. Of more than 300,000 clones detected, more than 13% appear once; the ten largest clones hold approximately 0.02%. The sequencing input was naive CD4+ T cells from blood. All receptors derive from a woman aged 18-29 years in good health.

This clone has only a few counts. The chain uses TRBV30 and TRBJ2-1; 7 nucleotides line up with TRBD2. The CDR3 is made up of 13 amino acids. In germline, CDR1 is GTSNPN, CDR2 SVGIG (reference sequence). Trimming removed 6 bases from V and 6 bases from J; junction bases left unmatched: 8. As DNA, the CDR3 is TGTGCCTGCCACGGGAGGAGGCCCAATGAGCAGTTCTTC. It is translated as CACHGRRPNEQFF.

This clone turned up a few times. The gene calls are TRBV14 and TRBJ2-3; a possible D gene is TRBD2 (6 bases). V was trimmed by 4 bases and J by 4 bases, leaving 15 bases between them. This CDR3 is 15 amino acids long. In germline, CDR1 is SGHDN, CDR2 FVKESK. CDR3 amino acids: CASSPQLALADTQYF. CDR3 sequence (DNA): TGTGCCAGCAGCCCCCAACTAGCCTTGGCAGATACGCAGTATTTT.

The chain combines TRBV6-6 with TRBJ1-2; 8 bases align to TRBD1. This CDR3 has 14 residues. Germline-derived CDR1 and CDR2 are MNHNY and SVGAGI (reference sequence). J was trimmed by 4 bases and V by 7 bases; bases with no gene match: 8. In DNA form, the CDR3 reads TGTGCCAGCATCCCGGACAGGGCTGGCTATGGCTACACCTTC. Its translation: CASIPDRAGYGYTF.

This clone was seen only a few times. The chain couples TRBV7-9 to TRBJ1-1; D gene ambiguous. The V end lost 5 bases, the J end lost 0 bases, and 10 bases lay between the germline ends. This CDR3 has 14 amino acids. Germline V CDR1 and CDR2: SEHNR, FQNEAQ (reference sequence). CDR3 bases: TGTGCCAGCAGCCTCCCAGTGCTGAACACTGAAGCTTTCTTT. Translated, it gives CASSLPVLNTEAFF. The full variable domain, rest sourced from reference TRBV7-9 and TRBJ1-1, is DTGVSQNPRHKITKRGQNVTFRCDPISEHNRLYWYRQTLGQGPEFLTYFQNEAQLEKSRLLSDRFSAERPKGSFSTLEIQRTEQGDSAMYLCASSLPVLNTEAFFGQGTRLTVV.

This clone has only a few counts. The chain combines TRBV27 with TRBJ1-5; D might be TRBD1 (5 bases). Germline lookup yields CDR1 MNHEY and CDR2 SMNVEV (reference sequence). The V end was cut by 7 bases, the J end by 4 bases, with 11 bases between. This CDR3 has 13 residues. CDR3 nucleotide sequence: TGTGCCAGCACCGGGGGAGGGAATCAGCCCCAGCATTTT. Amino acids: CASTGGGNQPQHF.

The chain joins TRBV2 to TRBJ2-7, with TRBD1 as a possible D gene (6 bases). This CDR3 is built from 12 residues. Germline V lookup: CDR1 SNHLY, CDR2 FYNNEI. V was pared by 5 bases and J by 4 bases, with 9 bases between. The CDR3 protein is CASSTGFYEQYF. The CDR3 DNA is TGTGCCAGCAGTACAGGGTTTTACGAGCAGTACTTC.

This clone was detected only a few times. J is TRBJ2-3 and V is TRBV13; TRBD2 agrees at 7 bases. The V and J ends lost 8 bases and 4 bases, in that order; junction bases with no gene match: 6. This CDR3 has 13 amino acids. The germline gives CDR1 PRHDT, CDR2 FYEKMQ (reference sequence). The CDR3 coding sequence is TGTGCCAGCGGGGCGGGAGTGGCAGATACGCAGTATTTT. It encodes CASGAGVADTQYF.